The 25 T cell receptor delta chains listed next were all sequenced from one sample in a study of human gamma delta and Vdelta1 T cells. Their antigen targets remain unknown. TCRdb redid the clone calls on the PCR reads with CATT. The sample lists several thousand delta-chain clones; roughly 40% were seen once. The sequenced material came from Vdelta1 gamma-delta T cells from blood grown in culture (DOT cells). The receptors derive from a human donor in good health.

For this clone: A much larger clonotype is one base distant, so this may be a read error. Other DNA sequences within the sample encode an identical CDR3. The chain links TRDV2 to TRDJ1; perhaps TRDD3 as D (6 bases). The germline V gene has CDR1 GEAIGNYY and CDR2 EKD. The CDR3 loop spans 17 amino acids. The CDR3 DNA is TGTGCTTGTGACCCCAGCCGGGGTGGGGATGACACCGATAAACTCATCTTT. It specifies CACDPSRGGDDTDKLIF.

With regard to this clone: In the same sample, other DNA sequences code for this CDR3. J is TRDJ1 and V is TRDV1; D is tentatively TRDD2 or TRDD3 (9 bases each). The CDR3 is 20 amino acids. Germline CDR1 and CDR2: TSWWSYY and QGS. V was trimmed by 1 base and J by 3 bases, leaving 27 bases between them. CDR3 nucleotides: TGTGCTCTTGGGGAACGCACCTTCCTACGTCTACTGGGGGAGCCCGATAAACTCATCTTT. Protein sequence: CALGERTFLRLLGEPDKLIF.

V is TRDV1 and J is TRDJ1; no definite D call. The V end lost 3 bases, the J end lost 2 bases, and 28 bases lay between the germline ends. In germline, CDR1 is TSWWSYY, CDR2 QGS. CDR3 size: 20 residues. In DNA form, the CDR3 reads TGTGCTCTTGGGGATCCTCCATCTTACGAATACCAAGGGAGGACCGATAAACTCATCTTT. Translation: CALGDPPSYEYQGRTDKLIF.

This clone is categorized as medium-sized. The chain is built from TRDV1 and TRDJ1, with D possibly called TRDD2 or TRDD3 (8 bases each). Germline-derived CDR1 and CDR2 are TSWWSYY and QGS. Trimming removed 1 base from V and 1 base from J, with 22 bases in between. The CDR3 spans 19 residues. CDR3 in amino acids: CALGEPDFLRGIRTDKLIF. The CDR3 DNA reads as TGTGCTCTTGGGGAACCCGACTTCCTACGAGGGATACGCACCGATAAACTCATCTTT.

Details on this clone: This likely traces to a read error, being one base from a far larger clone. V is TRDV1 and J is TRDJ1; 13 nucleotides agree with TRDD3. Germline V gene sequence: CDR1 TSWWSYY, CDR2 QGS. The CDR3 is 28 amino acids. CDR3 sequence: CAIGELSTRYFLKGQDWGIRKSTDKLIF. The CDR3 DNA is TGTGCTATTGGGGAACTTAGTACGCGCTACTTCCTAAAGGGGCAAGACTGGGGGATACGAAAATCCACCGATAAACTCATCTTT.

V is TRDV1 and J is TRDJ1; 9 bases line up with TRDD2. V shed 3 bases and J 2 bases; nucleotides not matched to a gene: 19. Per the germline V gene, CDR1 is TSWWSYY and CDR2 is QGS. The CDR3 runs to 20 residues. Written as DNA, the CDR3 is TGTGCTCTTGGGGACTGCCCTTCCTACTTGACCGGGGATGGGACCGATAAACTCATCTTT. It translates to CALGDCPSYLTGDGTDKLIF.

V is TRDV1 and J is TRDJ1; 10 bases match TRDD3. There are 17 residues in the CDR3. J was trimmed by 2 bases and V by 3 bases; bases with no gene match: 9. The germline CDR1 and CDR2 sequences are TSWWSYY and QGS. This chain's CDR3 is CALGEYWGIPKTDKLIF. In nucleotides, the CDR3 is TGTGCTCTTGGGGAGTACTGGGGGATTCCAAAAACCGATAAACTCATCTTT.

Of note for this clone: This may be a read error: a much more frequent sequence differs by one nucleotide. The same CDR3 is also encoded by other DNA sequences in this sample. The chain carries TRDV1 and TRDJ1; D possibly corresponds to TRDD3 (6 bases). The germline CDR1 and CDR2 sequences are TSWWSYY and QGS. The CDR3 totals 17 residues. V was shortened by 0 bases and J by 0 bases, with 14 bases between the two germline ends. DNA for the CDR3: TGTGCTCTTGGGGAACTATCGGGGGGACCCAACACCGATAAACTCATCTTT. It is translated as CALGELSGGPNTDKLIF.

There are a few counts of this clone. V is TRDV1 and J is TRDJ1, with 10 bases matching TRDD3. V shed 2 bases, J shed 0 bases, and the junction held 21 bases outside the gene matches. CDR3 size: 22 residues. CDR1 is TSWWSYY, CDR2 QGS, per germline. Written as DNA, the CDR3 is TGTGCTCTTGGGGAAAGACTAGGGCTTCGTACTGGGGGATCGACGAACACCGATAAACTCATCTTT. It translates to CALGERLGLRTGGSTNTDKLIF.

This sequence joins TRDV1 and TRDJ1, with D tentatively TRDD2 or TRDD3 (9 bases each). Trimming removed 6 bases from V and 3 bases from J, with 29 bases in between. CDR3 size: 19 residues. Germline V gives CDR1 TSWWSYY, CDR2 QGS. This CDR3 is CALGCLPTIGGYCADKLIF. CDR3 sequence (DNA): TGTGCTCTTGGTTGCCTTCCTACCATCGGGGGATACTGCGCCGATAAACTCATCTTT.

The chain recombines TRDV1 with TRDJ1; a weak D match, TRDD3 (5 bases). The CDR3 is made up of 22 amino acids. V shed 5 bases and J shed 3 bases, with 37 bases lying between them. CDR1 TSWWSYY and CDR2 QGS come from the germline V gene. The CDR3: CALGKARPNMYGGFPGSDKLIF. The DNA of the CDR3 is TGTGCTCTTGGGAAGGCTCGCCCTAACATGTACGGGGGGTTCCCGGGATCCGATAAACTCATCTTT.

By proportion, this clone is medium-sized. The genes are TRDV1 and TRDJ1; perhaps TRDD3 as D (5 bases). CDR1 is TSWWSYY and CDR2 is QGS in the germline V gene. The CDR3 has 13 residues. V was clipped by 6 bases and J by 0 bases, with 8 bases between them. CDR3 in amino acids: CALGSGYTDKLIF. As DNA, the CDR3 is TGTGCTCTTGGTTCTGGGTACACCGATAAACTCATCTTT.

A few counts support this clone. This sequence joins TRDV1 and TRDJ1; 9 nucleotides match TRDD2. V lost 3 bases to trimming and J lost 2 bases; unmatched junction nucleotides: 34. Germline CDR1 TSWWSYY, CDR2 QGS. The CDR3 totals 25 residues. The DNA for the CDR3 is TGTGCTCTTGGGGACCATCCTTCCTACCTAATCACCCCAAACTTCCAGAAAGGATGGACCGATAAACTCATCTTT. Encoded protein: CALGDHPSYLITPNFQKGWTDKLIF.

The gene calls are TRDV1 and TRDJ1, with 11 positions matching TRDD3. Germline V CDR1 and CDR2: TSWWSYY, QGS. Trimming removed 0 bases from V and 4 bases from J; junction bases left unmatched: 13. The CDR3 consists of 19 residues. CDR3 coding DNA: TGTGCTCTTGGGGAACTTAGCGGGATTGGGGGATACGCTGACGATAAACTCATCTTT. It specifies CALGELSGIGGYADDKLIF.

This clone was counted a few times. The V and J genes are TRDV1 and TRDJ1, with 7 nucleotides matching TRDD3. The J segment lost 0 bases and the V segment lost 0 bases, leaving 19 bases of the junction unmatched. From germline, CDR1 is TSWWSYY and CDR2 QGS. This CDR3 spans 21 amino acids. CDR3 amino acids: CALGELGLLRPGGSHTDKLIF. The CDR3 DNA reads TGTGCTCTTGGGGAACTGGGTCTCCTCCGTCCAGGGGGATCCCACACCGATAAACTCATCTTT.

This chain uses TRDV1 with TRDJ1; 7 bases map to TRDD2. This CDR3 is built from 17 residues. The germline gives CDR1 TSWWSYY, CDR2 QGS. Losses at the gene ends were 6 bases for V and 3 bases for J; bases not matched to a gene: 16. The CDR3 nucleotides read TGTGCTCTTGGCATTCCTACGGCCGGGGGTTCCCCCGATAAACTCATCTTT. This gives the protein CALGIPTAGGSPDKLIF.

This clone was detected only a few times. The chain joins TRDV1 to TRDJ1; maybe TRDD3 (6 bases). This CDR3 is built from 21 residues. Germline values: CDR1 TSWWSYY, CDR2 QGS. Trimming cost V 1 base and J 0 bases, with 27 bases left between them. CDR3 in DNA: TGTGCTCTTGGGGAACCCACCCCTATCCTCGGTACTGGGCTGTACACCGATAAACTCATCTTT. This encodes CALGEPTPILGTGLYTDKLIF.

The V gene is TRDV1, the J gene TRDJ1; 13 bases are shared with TRDD3. Germline CDR1 reads TSWWSYY; CDR2 reads QGS. The CDR3 is made up of 22 amino acids. With 5 bases clipped from V and 0 bases from J, the junction kept 21 bases outside the gene matches. The CDR3 loop reads CALGNPPSSYWGIRPYTDKLIF. Here the CDR3 DNA reads TGTGCTCTTGGGAACCCACCTTCTTCGTACTGGGGGATACGTCCGTACACCGATAAACTCATCTTT.

The rearrangement links TRDV1 to TRDJ1; TRDD3 matches 8 bases. Germline V gene sequence: CDR1 TSWWSYY, CDR2 QGS. Germline trimming cut 4 bases from V and 0 bases from J; bases unmatched to any gene: 10. The CDR3 runs 17 residues. The CDR3 region is CALGAKLGVVYTDKLIF. The CDR3 DNA reads as TGTGCTCTTGGGGCCAAACTGGGGGTTGTGTACACCGATAAACTCATCTTT.

This clone has a handful of counts. The V gene is TRDV1, the J gene TRDJ1; TRDD3 aligns across 8 bases. CDR3 length: 22 amino acids. The trim removed 4 bases at V and 2 bases at J, leaving 27 bases unmatched. CDR1 is TSWWSYY and CDR2 is QGS in the germline V gene. CDR3 DNA sequence: TGTGCTCTTGGGGGCCATCACGGCTTCCTCTCGTTTCTGGGGGACCCGACCGATAAACTCATCTTT. Protein product: CALGGHHGFLSFLGDPTDKLIF.

This clone was detected once. Given a much more abundant clone one base away, this may be a read error. Other nucleotide sequences from this sample produce the same CDR3. This sequence joins TRDV1 and TRDJ1, with no clear D. The V gene's germline CDR1 is TSWWSYY and CDR2 QGS. The CDR3 runs to 15 residues. V was shortened by 1 base and J by 7 bases, with 16 bases between the two germline ends. The CDR3: CALGEQDPNAGKLIF. The CDR3, as DNA: TGTGCTCTTGGGGAACAGGATCCCAACGCTGGTAAACTCATCTTT.

V gene TRDV1 combines with J gene TRDJ1; 7 nucleotides align to TRDD3. With V trimmed by 4 bases and J by 1 base, 21 bases remained unmatched. The CDR3 spans 20 residues. Germline CDR1 reads TSWWSYY; CDR2 reads QGS. The CDR3 DNA is TGTGCTCTTGGGGGCGGTACATTACTGGGGATAGGGCCGGCCACCGATAAACTCATCTTT. Translation: CALGGGTLLGIGPATDKLIF.

To note about this clone: It differs at one base from a far larger clone, so likely a read error. The chain carries TRDV1 and TRDJ1; 10 nucleotides agree with TRDD3. V gave up 1 base and J gave up 0 bases; unmatched junction bases: 17. Germline V gene sequence: CDR1 TSWWSYY, CDR2 QGS. The CDR3 runs to 21 residues. The CDR3, as DNA: TGTGCTCTTGGGGAACGCCCGACCCTGTACTGGGGGATCGGGGACACCGATAAACTCATCTTT. Translation: CALGERPTLYWGIGDTDKLIF.

This chain joins TRDV1 and TRDJ1, with 11 bases matching TRDD3. J lost 2 bases, V lost 0 bases, and 26 bases had no gene match. CDR3 length: 24 residues. CDR1 is TSWWSYY and CDR2 is QGS in the germline V gene. As DNA, the CDR3 is TGTGCTCTTGGGGAACTAGCCCTAATACGATCCTTCGTGATATTGGGGGATACGACCGATAAACTCATCTTT. Its protein is CALGELALIRSFVILGDTTDKLIF.

The table lists this clone with a few counts. The rearrangement joins TRDV1 to TRDJ1, with D maybe TRDD3 (6 bases). V lost 1 base to trimming and J lost 0 bases, with 33 bases between them. This CDR3 region has 23 residues. Germline assignment: CDR1 TSWWSYY and CDR2 QGS. CDR3 in DNA: TGTGCTCTTGGGGAACACGGGGGTCTTGGGGGGTACTGGAAACCGGGGTACACCGATAAACTCATCTTT. It yields the protein CALGEHGGLGGYWKPGYTDKLIF.